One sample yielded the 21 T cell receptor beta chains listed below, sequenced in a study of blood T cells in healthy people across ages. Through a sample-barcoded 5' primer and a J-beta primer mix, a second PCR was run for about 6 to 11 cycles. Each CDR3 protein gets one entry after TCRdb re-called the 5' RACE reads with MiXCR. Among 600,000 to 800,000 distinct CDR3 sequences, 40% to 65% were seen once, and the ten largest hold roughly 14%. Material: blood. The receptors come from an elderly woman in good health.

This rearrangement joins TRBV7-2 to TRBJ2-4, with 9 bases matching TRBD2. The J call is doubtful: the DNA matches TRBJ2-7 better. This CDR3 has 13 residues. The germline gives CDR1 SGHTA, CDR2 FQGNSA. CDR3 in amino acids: CASSRLAGYEQYF. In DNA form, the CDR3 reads TGTGCCAGCAGCCGCCTAGCGGGGTACGAGCAGTACTTC.

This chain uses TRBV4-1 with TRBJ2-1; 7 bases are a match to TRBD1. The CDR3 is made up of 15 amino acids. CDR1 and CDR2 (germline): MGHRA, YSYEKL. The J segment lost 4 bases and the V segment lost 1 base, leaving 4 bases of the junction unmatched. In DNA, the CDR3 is TGCGCCAGCAGCCAAGTGACAGGGCCGTACAATGAGCAGTTCTTC. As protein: CASSQVTGPYNEQFF.

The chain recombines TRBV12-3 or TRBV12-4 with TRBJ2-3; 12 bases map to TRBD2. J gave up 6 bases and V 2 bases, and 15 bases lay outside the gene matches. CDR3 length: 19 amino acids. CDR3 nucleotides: TGTGCCAGCAGTTTACCACGGGCTAGCGGGGGGGCTCACAGGGATACGCAGTATTTT. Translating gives CASSLPRASGGAHRDTQYF.

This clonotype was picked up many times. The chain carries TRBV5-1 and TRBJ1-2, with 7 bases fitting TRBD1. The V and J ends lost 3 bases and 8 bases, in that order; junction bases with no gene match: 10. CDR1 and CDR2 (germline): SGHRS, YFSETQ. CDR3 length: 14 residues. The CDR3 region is CASSSVDREGGYTF. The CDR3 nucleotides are TGCGCCAGCAGCTCCGTCGACAGGGAAGGGGGCTACACCTTC.

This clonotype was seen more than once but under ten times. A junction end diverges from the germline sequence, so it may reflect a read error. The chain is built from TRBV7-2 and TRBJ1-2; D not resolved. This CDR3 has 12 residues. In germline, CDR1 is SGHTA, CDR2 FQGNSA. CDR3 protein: CACSPTAHGYTF. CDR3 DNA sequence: TGTGCCTGCAGCCCAACCGCACACGGCTACACCTTC.

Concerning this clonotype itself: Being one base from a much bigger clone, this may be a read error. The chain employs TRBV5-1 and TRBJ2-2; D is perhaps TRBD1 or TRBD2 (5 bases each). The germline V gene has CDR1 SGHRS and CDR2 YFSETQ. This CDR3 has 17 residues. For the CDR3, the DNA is TGCGCCGGCAGCTCCTCCCCCGGGACCACGAGGGTCGGGGAGCTGTTTTTT. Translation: CAGSSSPGTTRVGELFF.

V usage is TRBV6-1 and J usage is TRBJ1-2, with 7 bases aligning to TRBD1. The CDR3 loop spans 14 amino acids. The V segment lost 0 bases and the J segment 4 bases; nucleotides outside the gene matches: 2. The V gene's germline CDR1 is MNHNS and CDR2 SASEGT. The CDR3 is CASSEAGQPYGYTF. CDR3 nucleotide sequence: TGTGCCAGCAGTGAAGCGGGACAGCCCTATGGCTACACCTTC.

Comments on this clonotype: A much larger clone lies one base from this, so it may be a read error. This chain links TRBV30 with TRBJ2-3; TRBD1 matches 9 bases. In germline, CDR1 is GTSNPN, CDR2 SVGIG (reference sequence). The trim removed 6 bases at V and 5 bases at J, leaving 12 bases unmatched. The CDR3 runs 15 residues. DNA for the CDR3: TGTGCCTGCAGAAGGGGGACAGGGCAGCAAGATACGCAGTATTTT. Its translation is CACRRGTGQQDTQYF.

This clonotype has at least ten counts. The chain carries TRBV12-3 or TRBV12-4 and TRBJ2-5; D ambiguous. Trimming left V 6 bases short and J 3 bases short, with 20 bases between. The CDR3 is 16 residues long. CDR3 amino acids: CASSRESPPKKETQYF. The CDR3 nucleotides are TGTGCCAGCAGCCGAGAATCCCCTCCTAAAAAAGAGACCCAGTACTTC.

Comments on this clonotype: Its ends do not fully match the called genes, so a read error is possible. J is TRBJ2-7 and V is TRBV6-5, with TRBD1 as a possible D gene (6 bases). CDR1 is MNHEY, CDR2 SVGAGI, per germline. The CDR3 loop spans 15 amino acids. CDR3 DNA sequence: TGTACCAGCAGTTCCCAGCACAGGGTGCCCTACGAGCAGTACTTC. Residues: CTSSSQHRVPYEQYF.

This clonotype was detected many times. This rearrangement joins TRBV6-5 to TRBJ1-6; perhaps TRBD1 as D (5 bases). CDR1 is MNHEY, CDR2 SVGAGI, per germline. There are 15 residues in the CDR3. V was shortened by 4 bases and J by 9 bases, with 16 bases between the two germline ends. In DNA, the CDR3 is TGTGCCAGCAGTTTAAGACAGCCTGATGGTTCACCCCTCCACTTT. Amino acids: CASSLRQPDGSPLHF.

As DNA, the CDR3 is TGTGCCAGCAGTACAGGGGTTGCAAACACCGGGGAGCTGTTTTTT. Translating it yields CASSTGVANTGELFF. The chain recombines TRBV6-6 with TRBJ2-2; 7 bases are a match to TRBD1. This CDR3 is 15 amino acids long. Trimming took 5 bases from V and 2 from J; bases not matched to a gene: 5. Germline assignment: CDR1 MNHNY and CDR2 SVGAGI (reference sequence).

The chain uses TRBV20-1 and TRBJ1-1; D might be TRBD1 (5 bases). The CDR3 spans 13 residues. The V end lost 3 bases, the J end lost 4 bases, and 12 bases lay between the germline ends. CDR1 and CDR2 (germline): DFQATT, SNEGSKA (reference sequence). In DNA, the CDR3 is TGCAGTGCTAGCCCAACAGGCGCCACTGAAGCTTTCTTT. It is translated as CSASPTGATEAFF.

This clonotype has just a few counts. The CDR3 DNA reads TGTGCCAGCAGCGTAGCGGGCGTTAACACTGAAGCTTTCTTT. Amino acid sequence: CASSVAGVNTEAFF. V and J are TRBV9 and TRBJ1-1; D ambiguous. The germline CDR1 and CDR2 sequences are SGDLS and YYNGEE. CDR3 length equals 14 residues. V was shortened by 0 bases and J by 2 bases, with 8 bases between the two germline ends.

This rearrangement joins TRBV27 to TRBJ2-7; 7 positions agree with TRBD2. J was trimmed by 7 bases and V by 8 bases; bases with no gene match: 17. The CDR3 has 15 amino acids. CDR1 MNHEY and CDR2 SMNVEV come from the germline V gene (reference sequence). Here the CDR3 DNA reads TGTGCCAGCCGACGGGGGGATTTGGCCTACAATGAGCAGTACTTC. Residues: CASRRGDLAYNEQYF.

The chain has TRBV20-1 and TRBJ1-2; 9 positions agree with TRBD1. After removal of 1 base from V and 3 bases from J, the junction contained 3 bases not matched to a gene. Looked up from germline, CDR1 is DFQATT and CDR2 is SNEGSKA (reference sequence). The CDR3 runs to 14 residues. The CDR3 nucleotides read TGCAGTGCTAGAGCTACAGGGGGCTACTATGGCTACACCTTC. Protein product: CSARATGGYYGYTF.

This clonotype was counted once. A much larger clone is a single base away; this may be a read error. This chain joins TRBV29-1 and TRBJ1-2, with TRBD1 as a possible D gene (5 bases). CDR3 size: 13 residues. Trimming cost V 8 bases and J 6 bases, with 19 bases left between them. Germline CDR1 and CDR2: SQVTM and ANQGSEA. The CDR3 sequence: CSCTDRGGDGYTF. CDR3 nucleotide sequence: TGCAGCTGCACGGATAGGGGTGGGGATGGCTACACCTTC.

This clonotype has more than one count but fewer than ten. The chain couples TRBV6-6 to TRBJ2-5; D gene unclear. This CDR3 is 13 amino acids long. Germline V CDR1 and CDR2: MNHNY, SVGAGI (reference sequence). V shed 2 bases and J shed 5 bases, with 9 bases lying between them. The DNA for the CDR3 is TGTGCCAGCAGTTACAGGGTTTTGGAGACCCAGTACTTC. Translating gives CASSYRVLETQYF.

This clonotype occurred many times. DNA of the CDR3: TGCAGCGTTGAAGGGGCAACGTATTTT. This encodes CSVEGATYF. V gene TRBV29-1 combines with J gene TRBJ2-3; D gene ambiguous. This CDR3 has 9 residues. CDR1 and CDR2 (germline): SQVTM, ANQGSEA. With 1 base removed from V and 14 bases from J, the gap between germline ends came to 7 bases.

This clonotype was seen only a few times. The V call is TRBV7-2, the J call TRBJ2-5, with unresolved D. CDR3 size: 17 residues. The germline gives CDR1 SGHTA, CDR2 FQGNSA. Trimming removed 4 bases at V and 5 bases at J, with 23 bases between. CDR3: CASSYRSSAIVAETQYF. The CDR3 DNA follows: TGTGCCAGCAGCTACCGGAGCTCGGCCATCGTTGCGGAGACCCAGTACTTC.

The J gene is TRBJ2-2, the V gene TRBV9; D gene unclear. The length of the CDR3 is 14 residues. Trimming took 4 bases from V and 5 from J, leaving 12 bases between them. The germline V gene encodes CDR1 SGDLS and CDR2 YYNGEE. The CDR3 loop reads CASSSHGETGELFF. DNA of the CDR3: TGTGCCAGCAGCTCCCATGGGGAAACCGGGGAGCTGTTTTTT.